This passage covers 25 T cell receptor beta chains from one sample sequenced in a study of CD8+ T cells in alopecia areata. Extracted RNA was reverse transcribed, and the resulting cDNA served as sequencing template. Some clones are missing from TCRdb's copy, which holds only in-frame ones; the method was immunoSEQ multiplex PCR. The sample holds 7,000 to 9,500 clones, around 50% seen once. Lesional scalp punch biopsies and peripheral blood were collected from alopecia areata patients. Specimen: skin, collected at week 0. The receptors here all came from a human donor with alopecia areata.

The CDR3 spells CAWSPDRTGGFAEQYF. The CDR3 DNA sequence: TGTGCCTGGAGTCCTGACCGGACAGGGGGCTTTGCCGAGCAGTACTTC. The chain has TRBV30 and TRBJ2-7, with 11 bases aligning to TRBD1. The V and J ends lost 2 bases and 6 bases, in that order; junction bases with no gene match: 12. The CDR3 runs to 16 residues. Germline V gives CDR1 GTSNPN, CDR2 SVGIG (reference sequence).

The chain is built from TRBV6-5 and TRBJ1-5; 7 nucleotides align to TRBD1. Losses at the gene ends were 7 bases for V and 0 bases for J; bases not matched to a gene: 6. Germline V gives CDR1 MNHEY, CDR2 SVGAGI. CDR3 length: 15 residues. The CDR3 sequence: CASNQGQISNQPQHF. The CDR3 nucleotides read TGTGCCAGCAACCAGGGACAGATTAGCAATCAGCCCCAGCATTTT.

This chain links TRBV29-1 with TRBJ2-1; TRBD2 is a possible D gene (5 bases). This CDR3 has 13 residues. Germline CDR1 and CDR2: SQVTM and ANQGSEA. The ends were cut back, 4 bases at V and 7 bases at J, with 14 bases in the middle. The CDR3 DNA sequence: TGCAGCGTTGGGTCCCTCCGGGGAAATGAGCAGTTCTTC. It codes for CSVGSLRGNEQFF.

This clone was observed a handful of times. The chain carries TRBV29-1 and TRBJ1-1; TRBD1 is a possible D gene (5 bases). Germline assignment: CDR1 SQVTM and CDR2 ANQGSEA. Trimming removed 8 bases from V and 1 base from J, with 14 bases in between. This CDR3 region has 13 residues. The CDR3 DNA reads TGCAGCTCGACGGGGGGGAGGAACACTGAAGCTTTCTTT. The encoded protein is CSSTGGRNTEAFF.

The V call is TRBV7-9, the J call TRBJ2-7; TRBD1 aligns across 7 bases. This CDR3 region has 16 residues. V trimming: 0 bases; J trimming: 0 bases; junction bases outside the gene matches: 5. CDR1 is SEHNR, CDR2 FQNEAQ, per germline (reference sequence). In DNA, the CDR3 is TGTGCCAGCAGCTTAGCGGAGACAGGGAGCTCCTACGAGCAGTACTTC. Translation: CASSLAETGSSYEQYF.

V usage is TRBV19 and J usage is TRBJ2-2; 9 bases are a match to TRBD1. V lost 3 bases, J lost 4 bases, and 3 bases stayed unmatched. Germline V gene lookup returns CDR1 LNHDA and CDR2 SQIVND (reference sequence). The CDR3 has 15 amino acids. CDR3 DNA: TGTGCCAGTAGTATCACAGGGGGCCTCACCGGGGAGCTGTTTTTT. It encodes CASSITGGLTGELFF.

A few counts support this clone. The rearrangement joins TRBV29-1 to TRBJ2-3; the D is unclear. CDR3 length: 11 residues. Per the germline V gene, CDR1 is SQVTM and CDR2 is ANQGSEA. CDR3 loop: CLFSVRDTQYF. DNA for the CDR3: TGCCTCTTTTCGGTCCGGGATACGCAGTATTTT.

This clone was seen only a few times. J is TRBJ2-5 and V is TRBV4-1, with 8 bases fitting TRBD2. V was pared by 5 bases and J by 5 bases, with 7 bases of the junction left unmatched. The CDR3 has 14 amino acids. Germline V CDR1 and CDR2: MGHRA, YSYEKL. The CDR3 reads CASSCRGGAETQYF. In nucleotides, the CDR3 is TGCGCCAGCAGCTGCCGGGGGGGGGCCGAGACCCAGTACTTC.

The chain recombines TRBV25-1 with TRBJ2-1; 10 bases are a match to TRBD1. The CDR3 consists of 14 residues. V gave up 3 bases and J gave up 7 bases; unmatched junction bases: 3. Germline assignment: CDR1 MGHDK and CDR2 SYGVNS. The CDR3 spells CASSETGGYNEQFF. CDR3 sequence (DNA): TGTGCCAGCAGTGAGACAGGGGGCTATAATGAGCAGTTCTTC.

This clone was detected a few times. The CDR3 nucleotides are TGTGCCAGCAGCTTGGCGACAGCGGCTCAGTTCTTC. This gives the protein CASSLATAAQFF. The genes are TRBV5-6 and TRBJ2-1; D tentatively fits TRBD1 or TRBD2 (5 bases each). V was clipped by 0 bases and J by 13 bases, with 11 bases between them. This CDR3 has 12 amino acids. Germline V gene lookup returns CDR1 SGHDT and CDR2 YYEEEE.

The genes are TRBV30 and TRBJ2-3; D unresolved. CDR3 length: 12 residues. Germline values: CDR1 GTSNPN, CDR2 SVGIG (reference sequence). V shed 5 bases and J shed 4 bases, with 10 bases lying between them. The CDR3 here is CAWGSRADTQYF. CDR3 nucleotides: TGTGCCTGGGGCAGTAGGGCAGATACGCAGTATTTT.

Only one count was recorded for this clone. The chain uses TRBV27 and TRBJ2-7, with 10 bases matching TRBD1. Trimming removed 6 bases from V and 3 bases from J; junction bases left unmatched: 8. The CDR3 covers 15 residues. Germline assignment: CDR1 MNHEY and CDR2 SMNVEV (reference sequence). The CDR3 here is CASSLPGQGIYEQYF. Written as DNA, the CDR3 is TGTGCCAGCAGCCTCCCGGGACAGGGGATCTACGAGCAGTACTTC.

This clone was detected only a few times. The chain employs TRBV4-3 and TRBJ1-2; possible D gene TRBD1, 6 bases. The CDR3 is 15 amino acids. Germline V gene lookup returns CDR1 LGHNA and CDR2 YSLEER. V lost 2 bases and J 6 bases, leaving 16 bases between the germline ends. The CDR3 spells CASSQSPDRLHGYTF. Here the CDR3 DNA reads TGCGCCAGCAGCCAAAGCCCCGACAGGCTTCATGGCTACACCTTC.

The V and J genes are TRBV5-1 and TRBJ2-6; TRBD2 matches 13 bases. This CDR3 region has 17 residues. Per germline, CDR1 SGHRS and CDR2 YFSETQ. V lost 4 bases and J lost 3; bases outside the gene matches: 4. CDR3 residues: CASSPGLAGSGANVLTF. DNA for the CDR3: TGCGCCAGCAGCCCGGGACTAGCGGGAAGTGGGGCCAACGTCCTGACTTTC.

V usage is TRBV11-3 and J usage is TRBJ2-1; the D is unclear. CDR3 size: 13 residues. V was pared by 4 bases and J by 7 bases, with 11 bases between. Per the germline V gene, CDR1 is SGHNT and CDR2 is YENEEA. The CDR3 DNA is TGTGCCAGCAGCTCCAGCTTTTTTAATGAGCAGTTCTTC. Its protein is CASSSSFFNEQFF.

The chain links TRBV25-1 to TRBJ1-3; D gene unclear. The germline CDR1 and CDR2 sequences are MGHDK and SYGVNS. The CDR3 loop spans 11 amino acids. The germline V and J ends were trimmed by 10 bases and 1 base, with 5 bases remaining between them. The CDR3 DNA sequence: TGTGCCACCTCGTCTGGAAACACCATATATTTT. This sequence encodes CATSSGNTIYF.

This rearrangement joins TRBV14 to TRBJ2-7; no clear D gene. Trimming shortened V by 4 bases and J by 0 bases, and 7 bases separated the two germline ends. The germline gives CDR1 SGHDN, CDR2 FVKESK. The CDR3 spans 13 residues. DNA for the CDR3: TGTGCCAGCAGCCGAGACCACTCCTACGAGCAGTACTTC. Translated, it gives CASSRDHSYEQYF.

The V gene is TRBV5-1, the J gene TRBJ1-2, with 8 positions matching TRBD1. V was pared by 3 bases and J by 7 bases, with 11 bases of the junction left unmatched. Germline CDR1 reads SGHRS; CDR2 reads YFSETQ. There are 15 residues in the CDR3. CDR3 coding DNA: TGCGCCAGCAGCTCAGACAGGGGCGGGGGCCCTGGCTACACCTTC. Its translation is CASSSDRGGGPGYTF.

This clone has just one count. The chain recombines TRBV7-2 with TRBJ2-1, with TRBD2 matching 7 bases. CDR3 length equals 16 residues. V was pared by 5 bases and J by 5 bases, with 12 bases of the junction left unmatched. Germline CDR1 SGHTA, CDR2 FQGNSA. CDR3 bases: TGTGCCAGCAGCCCCCGGTGGGGGACTACGAACAATGAGCAGTTCTTC. This gives the protein CASSPRWGTTNNEQFF. The whole variable domain, filled in from reference TRBV7-2 and TRBJ2-1, reads GAGVSQSPSNKVTEKGKDVELRCDPISGHTALYWYRQSLGQGLEFLIYFQGNSAPDKSGLPSDRFSAERTGGSVSTLTIQRTQQEDSAVYLCASSPRWGTTNNEQFFGPGTRLTVL.

This chain links TRBV10-3 with TRBJ2-7; D is undetermined. The CDR3 contains 14 residues. The germline gives CDR1 ENHRY, CDR2 SYGVKD. Trimming took 3 bases from V and 0 from J, leaving 9 bases between them. Written as DNA, the CDR3 is TGTGCCATCAGTGATGGGGAAAGCTCCTACGAGCAGTACTTC. Translation: CAISDGESSYEQYF.

This clone was counted only a few times. The CDR3 coding sequence is TGTGCCAGCAGCAGACCGGGACAGGGGGCACAAGAGACCCAGTACTTC. Translation gives CASSRPGQGAQETQYF. The rearrangement joins TRBV7-6 to TRBJ2-5; 12 positions agree with TRBD1. Germline trimming cut 5 bases from V and 2 bases from J; bases unmatched to any gene: 6. This CDR3 contains 16 residues. CDR1 SGHVS and CDR2 FNYEAQ come from the germline V gene.

The chain is built from TRBV4-3 and TRBJ2-5, with D hard to call. Per germline, CDR1 LGHNA and CDR2 YSLEER. The CDR3 runs 13 residues. V dropped 1 base and J dropped 2 bases, with 5 bases sitting between them. CDR3 sequence (DNA): TGCGCCAGCAGCCAAGGTCAGCAAGAGACCCAGTACTTC. Protein sequence: CASSQGQQETQYF.

This clone came up a few times. Distinct nucleotide sequences in the sample also encode this CDR3. The chain links TRBV7-3 to TRBJ1-1; D ambiguous. Trimming cost V 6 bases and J 0 bases, with 8 bases left between them. Germline V lookup: CDR1 SGHTA, CDR2 FQGTGA. This CDR3 is 13 amino acids long. The CDR3 sequence: CASSWTLNTEAFF. DNA of the CDR3: TGTGCCAGCAGTTGGACCTTGAACACTGAAGCTTTCTTT.

The rearrangement joins TRBV7-8 to TRBJ1-1, with unresolved D. The CDR3 consists of 10 residues. Trimming pared 8 bases from V and 4 bases from J, leaving 5 bases between. CDR1 is SGHVS and CDR2 is FQNEAQ in the germline V gene. CDR3 amino acids: CASPFTEAFF. The CDR3 DNA follows: TGTGCCAGCCCGTTCACTGAAGCTTTCTTT.

The chain employs TRBV10-3 and TRBJ2-1; 13 bases line up with TRBD2. Trimming cost V 10 bases and J 5 bases; bases outside gene matches: 5. The CDR3 spans 14 residues. CDR1 ENHRY and CDR2 SYGVKD come from the germline V gene. The CDR3 is CATAGTSGNNEQFF. CDR3 DNA: TGTGCCACCGCCGGGACTAGCGGGAACAATGAGCAGTTCTTC.